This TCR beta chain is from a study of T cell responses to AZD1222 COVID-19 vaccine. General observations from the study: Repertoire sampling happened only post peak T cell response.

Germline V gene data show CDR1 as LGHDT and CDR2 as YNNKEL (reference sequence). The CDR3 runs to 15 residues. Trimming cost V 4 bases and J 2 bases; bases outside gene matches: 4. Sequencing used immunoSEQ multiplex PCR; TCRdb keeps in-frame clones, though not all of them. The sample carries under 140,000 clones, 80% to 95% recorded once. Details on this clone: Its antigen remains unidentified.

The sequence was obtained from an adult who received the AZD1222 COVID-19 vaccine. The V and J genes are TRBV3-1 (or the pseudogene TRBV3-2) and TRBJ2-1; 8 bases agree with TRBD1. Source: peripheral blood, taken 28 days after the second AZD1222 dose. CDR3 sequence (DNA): TGTGCCAGCAGCCGCGGACAGGGCGCCTACAATGAGCAGTTCTTC. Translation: CASSRGQGAYNEQFF.